This entry concerns a single TCR beta chain. As processed by the authors: Reference gene primers were amplified, and this amplification served to estimate nucleated cell counts. Assay used: immunoSEQ multiplex PCR; TCRdb lists only in-frame clones, some missing. V and J calls and clone size are given by that table; D and trimming were obtained from the DNA. This sample has 330,000 or so clones; over 85% occur once, and the top ten carry around 3.9%. Germline values: CDR1 SNHLY, CDR2 FYNNEI. CDR3 size: 14 residues. Between the trimmed V and J ends, which lost 4 bases and 4 bases, there was a span of 13 bases. Seattle researchers signed up patients amid active infection and tracked them longitudinally. The sample comes from a study of blood T cell repertoires in COVID-19. Background on the study: T cells, B-cell-depleted T cells, or PBMCs provided the cDNA or gDNA that served as material.

The chain joins TRBV2 to TRBJ2-5, with D perhaps TRBD1 (6 bases). The TCR was taken from a woman aged 60-75 years with COVID-19, enrolled during active disease. Sequenced material: peripheral blood. The CDR3 DNA follows: TGTGCCAGCAGTGCGACAGGATATCGAGAGACCCAGTACTTC. Its protein product is CASSATGYRETQYF.